Listed below are T cell receptor beta chains from one sample, sequenced in a study of blood T cell repertoires in COVID-19. Generated by immunoSEQ multiplex PCR, the TCRdb table keeps only in-frame clones and is missing some. The table has hundreds of thousands of clones, 80% seen once. The specimen was PBMCs or T cells enriched from blood (not recorded which). The receptors shown here come from a man under 40 with acute COVID-19. CDR3s leave out the opening cysteine and the closing phenylalanine or tryptophan. A D gene is named only where the DNA matches it firmly.

CDR3	D	V	J
ASSPRTAGANVLT	.	TRBV27	TRBJ2-6
ASSQAGTGFYEQY	TRBD1	TRBV3-1/TRBV3-2	TRBJ2-7
ASSLGQNYGYT	.	TRBV12-3/TRBV12-4	TRBJ1-2
ASSRQGSYEQY	TRBD1	TRBV5-4	TRBJ2-7
ASSQDRVAYGYT	TRBD1	TRBV5-1	TRBJ1-2
ASSEVPGGLADTQY	TRBD2	TRBV6-1	TRBJ2-3
ASSFGRGEYEQY	.	TRBV7-9	TRBJ2-7
SARGGGEQY	.	TRBV20-1	TRBJ2-7
ASSSKQGAETQY	TRBD1	TRBV5-4	TRBJ2-5
ATGIDLWDSEYTGELF	TRBD1	TRBV7-7	TRBJ2-2
ASSSLPGTGGETQY	TRBD2	TRBV7-9	TRBJ2-5
ASSDTVRDWKLGEQF	.	TRBV10-2	TRBJ2-1
ASSLGEGQRTGELF	TRBD1	TRBV5-5	TRBJ2-2
ASSQSTKGQRLGTYEQY	.	TRBV3-1/TRBV3-2	TRBJ2-7
ASHRERARQPQH	.	TRBV14	TRBJ1-5
ASSPQEVGGTEAF	.	TRBV18	TRBJ1-1
ASSVQGLVYEQY	TRBD1	TRBV6-5	TRBJ2-7
ASRPGTGYTDTQY	TRBD1	TRBV5-6	TRBJ2-3
ASSLGGVKNEQY	.	TRBV27	TRBJ2-7
ASSLQTSGGREETQY	TRBD2	TRBV5-1	TRBJ2-5
ASSSTSGGVGETQY	TRBD2	TRBV7-2	TRBJ2-5
TSSPPGTSGEMGEQY	.	TRBV1	TRBJ2-7
ASSVAATMNTEAF	.	TRBV5-1	TRBJ1-1
ASSPSKPMLKPPLH	.	TRBV7-9	TRBJ1-6
ASRDRGLNEQY	TRBD1	TRBV28	TRBJ2-7
ASSFRGGYGYT	.	TRBV27	TRBJ1-2
ASSFGATPNNSPLH	.	TRBV27	TRBJ1-6
ASSDTAGYT	.	TRBV25-1	TRBJ1-2
ASSPKTGAEKLF	TRBD1	TRBV18	TRBJ1-4
ASSLGEGKTQY	.	TRBV5-1	TRBJ2-5
ASSETGINQPQH	.	TRBV6-1	TRBJ1-5
ASSAYWGDSYEQY	.	TRBV9	TRBJ2-7
ASSLLQKYEQY	.	TRBV12-3/TRBV12-4	TRBJ2-7
ASAGHSHYEQY	.	TRBV27	TRBJ2-7
ASSFSGGFTDTQY	TRBD2	TRBV11-3	TRBJ2-3
ASSLAGSYEQY	.	TRBV18	TRBJ2-7
ASRKRADTTIPNTGELF	.	TRBV5-1	TRBJ2-2
ASSPADREANTIY	TRBD1	TRBV28	TRBJ1-3
ASSTGQGNTYEQY	TRBD1	TRBV19	TRBJ2-7
ASSWDRGSSYEQY	TRBD1	TRBV6-2/TRBV6-3	TRBJ2-7
ASSRSGAGSGNTIY	.	TRBV10-1	TRBJ1-3
ASSQQQGDLKSYEQY	TRBD1	TRBV14	TRBJ2-7
ASSFHPNSTGNQETQY	.	TRBV5-1	TRBJ2-5
ASTIGGQGWNEQF	TRBD1	TRBV2	TRBJ2-1
ASSKSRLYEQY	.	TRBV5-5	TRBJ2-7
ATSDFWGHTEAF	.	TRBV24-1	TRBJ1-1